Listed below are T cell receptor beta chains from one sample, sequenced in a study of shared clonotypes between healthy human individuals. The repertoire was sequenced with immunoSEQ multiplex PCR; TCRdb's copy has only in-frame clones and lacks some. The repertoire holds some 580,000 clones, with 95% to 98% as singletons. The sequenced sample was naive CD8+ T cells sorted from blood. These receptors were obtained from a man younger than 40 in good health. Both conserved end residues are part of each CDR3. The order of the fields is CDR3 protein, clone size, V gene. Only some rows state a clone size, as once, few, many or a class for expanded clones.

CDR3 protein: CASSLQLRQGEQPQHF; clone size: NA; V gene: TRBV27
CDR3 protein: CASSLSSDAWEREAGELFF; clone size: NA; V gene: TRBV27
CDR3 protein: CSVAGQGVFGELFF; clone size: once; V gene: TRBV29-1
CDR3 protein: CASRPGQGSEQYF; clone size: once; V gene: TRBV7-9
CDR3 protein: CASSHRTGRPGEQYF; clone size: NA; V gene: TRBV28
CDR3 protein: CAWSDTYFDRRQGDAYEQYF; clone size: NA; V gene: TRBV30
CDR3 protein: CASSQDPNNVMNTEAFF; clone size: NA; V gene: TRBV4-3
CDR3 protein: CASSLLDRSSHEQYF; clone size: NA; V gene: TRBV4-1
CDR3 protein: CASSYYRGTEAFF; clone size: NA; V gene: TRBV27
CDR3 protein: CASSGGQNSYEQYF; clone size: NA; V gene: TRBV9
CDR3 protein: CASSFRQGEGEQYF; clone size: NA; V gene: TRBV5-1
CDR3 protein: CASSLVGEGDTQYF; clone size: NA; V gene: TRBV28
CDR3 protein: CASSLRGLGNYEQYF; clone size: NA; V gene: TRBV27
CDR3 protein: CASSLKLAGNPYEQYF; clone size: NA; V gene: TRBV5-1
CDR3 protein: CSARWGGGAFF; clone size: NA; V gene: TRBV20-1
CDR3 protein: CSAGDDSYNEQFF; clone size: NA; V gene: TRBV29-1
CDR3 protein: CASSIGQGRGNEQFF; clone size: NA; V gene: TRBV5-6
CDR3 protein: CASPARTGGTEAFF; clone size: NA; V gene: TRBV19
CDR3 protein: CASSPRQGPQYF; clone size: NA; V gene: TRBV7-9
CDR3 protein: CSVGDNTGELFF; clone size: NA; V gene: TRBV29-1